A single sample is the source of the 7 T cell receptor beta chains below, sequenced in a study of OX40 agonist ivuxolimab in advanced cancers. The protocol was immunoSEQ multiplex PCR, while the TCRdb copy is restricted to in-frame clones and leaves out a portion. The sample lists 65,000 to 75,000 clones, roughly 84% occurring once. The starting material was CD4+ or CD8+ T cells sorted from blood, obtained in a trial of the OX40 agonist ivuxolimab. The receptor set was obtained from an adult with an advanced solid tumor such as melanoma, head and neck, liver or kidney cancer.

This clone was seen just once. The chain is built from TRBV29-1 and TRBJ2-3; D might be TRBD2 (7 bases). V lost 7 bases to trimming and J lost 4 bases, with 12 bases between them. The CDR3 extends over 12 amino acids. The germline gives CDR1 SQVTM, CDR2 ANQGSEA. CDR3 DNA sequence: TGCAGCGCCGAAGGGGGGGCAGATACGCAGTATTTT. Its translation: CSAEGGADTQYF.

V is TRBV19 and J is TRBJ2-5, with TRBD1 identical over 7 bases. This CDR3 comprises 13 residues. Germline V CDR1 and CDR2: LNHDA, SQIVND (reference sequence). J lost 4 bases, V lost 5 bases, and 4 bases had no gene match. Here the CDR3 DNA reads TGTGCCAGTAGTTTCGACAGGGCAGAGACCCAGTACTTC. Its translation: CASSFDRAETQYF.

The V gene is TRBV29-1, the J gene TRBJ1-2; D is ambiguous. V was clipped by 0 bases and J by 0 bases, with 2 bases between them. Per the germline V gene, CDR1 is SQVTM and CDR2 is ANQGSEA. The CDR3 is 12 residues long. CDR3: CSVEEANYGYTF. CDR3 sequence (DNA): TGCAGCGTTGAAGAAGCTAACTATGGCTACACCTTC.

This clone was recorded once. The chain joins TRBV7-2 to TRBJ2-6, with D hard to call. Looked up from germline, CDR1 is SGHTA and CDR2 is FQGNSA. CDR3 size: 14 residues. The ends were cut back, 1 base at V and 2 bases at J, with 3 bases in the middle. CDR3 bases: TGTGCCAGCAGCTTAGATCCTGGGGCCAACGTCCTGACTTTC. Its protein is CASSLDPGANVLTF.

This chain links TRBV7-9 with TRBJ2-2; 11 bases fit TRBD1. The CDR3 sequence is 16 residues long. Germline V gives CDR1 SEHNR, CDR2 FQNEAQ (reference sequence). V trimming: 1 base; J trimming: 4 bases; junction bases outside the gene matches: 2. CDR3 nucleotides: TGTGCCAGCAGCTTAGGGACAGGGGGCTTCACCGGGGAGCTGTTTTTT. Translating gives CASSLGTGGFTGELFF.

The rearrangement joins TRBV10-1 to TRBJ2-3, with unresolved D. The CDR3 is made up of 14 amino acids. Per the germline V gene, CDR1 is WNHNN and CDR2 is SYGVQD (reference sequence). With 7 bases removed from V and 0 bases from J, the gap between germline ends came to 11 bases. The CDR3 DNA reads TGCGCCAGCAAAGGGCAGGATAGCACAGATACGCAGTATTTT. It is translated as CASKGQDSTDTQYF.

This clone was seen once. This CDR3 is CASSLASGLGNEQFF. CDR3 DNA sequence: TGCGCCAGCAGCTTGGCTAGCGGCCTGGGTAATGAGCAGTTCTTC. The V and J genes are TRBV5-1 and TRBJ2-1, with 7 bases fitting TRBD2. CDR1 SGHRS and CDR2 YFSETQ come from the germline V gene. The CDR3 consists of 15 residues. The ends lost 0 bases at V and 7 bases at J; junction bases unmatched: 7.